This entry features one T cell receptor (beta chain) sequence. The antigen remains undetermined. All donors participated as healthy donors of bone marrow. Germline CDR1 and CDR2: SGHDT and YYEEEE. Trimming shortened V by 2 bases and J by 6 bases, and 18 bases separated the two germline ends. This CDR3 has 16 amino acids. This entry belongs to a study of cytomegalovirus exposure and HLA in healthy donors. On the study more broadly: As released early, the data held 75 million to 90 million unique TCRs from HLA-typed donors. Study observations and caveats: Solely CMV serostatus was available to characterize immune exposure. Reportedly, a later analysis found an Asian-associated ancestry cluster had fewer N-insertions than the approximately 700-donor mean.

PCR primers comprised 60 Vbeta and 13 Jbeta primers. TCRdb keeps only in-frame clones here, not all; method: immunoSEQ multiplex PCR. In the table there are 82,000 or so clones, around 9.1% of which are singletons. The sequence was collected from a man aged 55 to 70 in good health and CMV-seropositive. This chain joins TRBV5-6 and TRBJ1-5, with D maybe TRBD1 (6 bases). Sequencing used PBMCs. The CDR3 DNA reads TGTGCCAGCAGCTTTGGGGGGGGAGGGGGACGTCAGCCCCAGCATTTT. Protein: CASSFGGGGGRQPQHF.